This note documents a single TCR beta chain sequence. The entry originates in a study of blood T cell repertoires in COVID-19. Study background: Samples came from the United States, Italy and Spain, spanning acute and convalescent COVID-19. Sample material is recorded as cDNA or gDNA derived from T cells, B-cell-depleted T cells, or PBMCs.

Germline CDR1 reads SGHTA; CDR2 reads FQGNSA. V lost 3 bases to trimming and J lost 1 base, with 10 bases between them. The CDR3 consists of 15 residues. Original methodology: Cell counts per sample came from amplifying reference gene primers. Some clones are missing from TCRdb's copy, which holds only in-frame ones; the method was immunoSEQ multiplex PCR. The DNA was the basis for D and trimming; V, J and clone size are from that table. The sample carries tens of thousands of clones, around 89% recorded once. The V call is TRBV7-2, the J call TRBJ1-5; D might be TRBD1 (5 bases). Source material: peripheral blood. The receptor was derived from a human donor in a cohort sampled during active COVID-19. The CDR3 region is CASSLGGLSNQPQHF. The CDR3 DNA sequence: TGTGCCAGCAGCTTGGGGGGACTGAGCAATCAGCCCCAGCATTTT.